The clone carrying this T cell receptor beta chain occurred many times. Antigen unknown. Unique molecular identifiers were incorporated into the prepared TCRbeta library. TCRdb reprocessed the PCR reads via MiXCR and lists one record per CDR3 protein. The sample has some 310,000 distinct CDR3 sequences; about a quarter are singletons. CDR3 length equals 13 residues. V lost 5 bases and J lost 6; bases outside the gene matches: 3. This record belongs to a study of T-cell reconstitution after alpha-beta-depleted transplantation in children. Study-wide results and limits: Where some patients showed high TCRbeta diversity at day 60, it came from recipient T cells and thymic progenitors that had survived. T-cell counts and diversity at one year following transplant were attributed mainly to newly produced T cells. Approximately two months post-transplant, alpha-beta T cells reportedly originated from several hundred expanded graft clones.

The TCR was taken from a male patient younger than 18 who had a stem cell transplant for acute lymphoblastic leukemia, so the T cells may come from the graft donor. The chain links TRBV12-3 or TRBV12-4 to TRBJ2-1, with TRBD1 matching over 8 bases. The source material was PBMCs, mostly from graft donor cells, sampled 180 days after TCRalphabeta/CD19-depleted stem cell transplant. The CDR3 nucleotides read TGTGCCAGCAGTACTACAGGGGGCAATGAGCAGTTCTTC. Amino acid sequence: CASSTTGGNEQFF.